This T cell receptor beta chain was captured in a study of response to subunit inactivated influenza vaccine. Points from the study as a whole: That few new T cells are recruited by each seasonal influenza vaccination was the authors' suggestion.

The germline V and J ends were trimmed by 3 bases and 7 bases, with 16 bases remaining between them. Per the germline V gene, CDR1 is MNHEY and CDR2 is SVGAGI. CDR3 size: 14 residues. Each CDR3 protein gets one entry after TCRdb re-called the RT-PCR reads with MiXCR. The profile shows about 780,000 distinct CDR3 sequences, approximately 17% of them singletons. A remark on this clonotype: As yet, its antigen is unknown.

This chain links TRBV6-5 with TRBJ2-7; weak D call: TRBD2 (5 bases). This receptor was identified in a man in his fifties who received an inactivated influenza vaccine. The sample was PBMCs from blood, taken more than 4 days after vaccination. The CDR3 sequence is CASSYRLPPREQYF. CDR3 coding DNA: TGTGCCAGCAGTTATAGACTACCGCCTAGAGAGCAGTACTTC.